This T cell receptor beta chain was captured in a study of vaccination effects on CD4 cells after COVID-19. In the study overall: Participants were vaccinated with two doses of either the BNT162b2 or mRNA-1273 vaccine.

TCRdb's copy holds only in-frame clones and misses some; the assay was immunoSEQ multiplex PCR. The sample records roughly 50,000 clones, 55% to 75% being singletons. Study observations and caveats: Only 1 of 255 vaccine-induced clones from healthy vaccinees cross-reacted with common cold coronaviruses.

A note on this clone: As yet, its antigen is unknown.

Germline values: CDR1 LNHDA, CDR2 SQIVND (reference sequence). V was pared by 7 bases and J by 7 bases, with 8 bases between. The CDR3 extends over 11 amino acids. The culture ran for about 11 days, and then CD4+ T cells were isolated. The chain couples TRBV19 to TRBJ2-1, with a tentative D call TRBD2 (6 bases). Sequencing was performed on CD4+ T cells from PBMCs cultured without peptide, taken before COVID-19 vaccination. The origin of this receptor is a human donor who received a COVID-19 vaccine. The CDR3 sequence: CASTRGNEQFF. CDR3 sequence (DNA): TGTGCCAGTACCCGGGGGAATGAGCAGTTCTTC.